The following is a T cell receptor (beta chain) sequence with its context. Its antigen is not yet known. Per-base qualities were not stored, and no clone one base away is much larger. This specimen comes from a study of OX40 agonist ivuxolimab in advanced cancers. For context, the study as a whole: Ivuxolimab was an agonistic, fully human IgG2 monoclonal antibody directed against OX40 (CD134), a costimulatory receptor. Intravenous ivuxolimab was administered to patients every 2 weeks at six dose levels: 0.01, 0.1, 0.3, 1.5, 3 and 10 mg/kg. Of the approximately 50 patients in dose escalation, around 20 had hepatocellular carcinoma, some 15 had melanoma, 9 had renal cell carcinoma and 9 had head and neck cancer. The dose-escalation cohort was 80% to 90% male with a mean age of around 62 years, ranging from roughly 20 to 85. Prior anti-PD-1, anti-PD-L1 or anti-CTLA-4 therapy was permitted, and checkpoint inhibitors had been received by about 36% of dose-escalation patients. Three dose-escalation patients achieved partial responses, one with hepatocellular carcinoma and two with cutaneous melanoma. The purpose of peripheral TCRbeta sequencing was to test whether ivuxolimab changed TCR sequence diversity and led to clonal T-cell expansion. The paper describes the monotherapy dose-escalation part (N ≈ 50 patients) of the phase I trial of ivuxolimab. The paper's findings and limits, for the study overall: At doses of 0.1 to 3.0 mg/kg, clonal expansion of both CD4+ and CD8+ blood T cells was observed from baseline to week 6. Antigen specificity was not determined for the clonally expanded peripheral T cells. Low levels of normalized T-cell clonal expansion were also seen in some nonresponding patients. In the 0.1-3.0 mg/kg groups, partial responders had among the lowest normalized peripheral clonal expansion, particularly in CD8+ T cells. After ivuxolimab, CD8+ T cells had more expanded clones than CD4+ T cells on average.

For sequencing of the TCRbeta CDR3 region, genomic DNA was extracted from the sorted cells. TCRbeta CDR3 regions were sequenced using the immunoSEQ Assay. Drawn from immuneACCESS, this table holds only the in-frame rearrangements with V and J called that TCRdb kept. Clones are partly lost; checked studies trace under half to an unresolved V gene and leave the rest unexplained. This sample holds about 77,000 clones; roughly 84% were observed only once. 6.2% of the sample is taken by the ten largest. Patients with a history of autoimmune disease or receiving systemic immunosuppression were excluded from the trial. Peripheral blood for TCR sequencing was collected from all dose cohorts at baseline, on cycle 4 day 1, and on cycle 7 day 1. The samples were drawn from a first-in-human, open-label, multicenter phase I dose-escalation trial of ivuxolimab. Adults with locally advanced or metastatic melanoma, renal cell carcinoma, hepatocellular carcinoma or head and neck squamous cell carcinoma were enrolled in the trial. CD4+ and CD8+ T cells were sorted separately from peripheral blood before TCR sequencing.

Measured from the cysteine to the phenylalanine, the CDR3 is 16 residues long. The sequence is cut down to CDR3 DNA, 48 bases in frame from base 1. CDR1 and CDR2 were assigned from the germline V gene as SGHTA and FQGTGA. V lost 0 bases and J lost 2 bases; the stretch between them is 10 bases long. This sequence originates from an adult with an advanced solid tumor such as melanoma, head and neck, liver or kidney cancer. The sequenced sample was CD4+ or CD8+ T cells sorted from blood, obtained in a trial of the OX40 agonist ivuxolimab. The rearrangement joined TRBV7-3 to TRBJ2-2, with a tentative D call of TRBD1 or TRBD2, each matching 5 bases. In nucleotide form, the sequence is TGTGCCAGCAGCTTAACAGGGACCCCCAACACCGGGGAGCTGTTTTTT. It codes for CASSLTGTPNTGELFF.